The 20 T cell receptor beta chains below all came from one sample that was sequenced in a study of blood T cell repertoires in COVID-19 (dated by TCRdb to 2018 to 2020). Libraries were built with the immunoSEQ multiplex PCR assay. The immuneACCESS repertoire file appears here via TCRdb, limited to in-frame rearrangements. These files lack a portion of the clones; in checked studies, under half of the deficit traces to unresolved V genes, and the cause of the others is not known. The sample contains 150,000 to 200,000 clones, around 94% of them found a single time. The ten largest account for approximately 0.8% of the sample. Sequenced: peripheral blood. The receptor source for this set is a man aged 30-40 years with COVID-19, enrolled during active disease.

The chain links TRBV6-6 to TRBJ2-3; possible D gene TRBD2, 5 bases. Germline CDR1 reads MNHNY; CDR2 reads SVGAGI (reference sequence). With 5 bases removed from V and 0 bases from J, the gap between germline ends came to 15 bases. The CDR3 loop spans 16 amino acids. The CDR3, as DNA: TGTGCCAGCAGTGTCGAGGGAGCTGCTAGCACAGATACGCAGTATTTT. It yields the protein CASSVEGAASTDTQYF.

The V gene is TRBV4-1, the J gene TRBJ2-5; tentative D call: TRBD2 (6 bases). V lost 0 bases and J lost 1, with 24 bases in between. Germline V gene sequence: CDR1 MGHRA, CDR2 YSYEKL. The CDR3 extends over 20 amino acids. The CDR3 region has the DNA TGCGCCAGCAGCCAAGATGGAGGGTTGGTGGGGGAAGTAGGCCAAGAGACCCAGTACTTC. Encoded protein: CASSQDGGLVGEVGQETQYF.

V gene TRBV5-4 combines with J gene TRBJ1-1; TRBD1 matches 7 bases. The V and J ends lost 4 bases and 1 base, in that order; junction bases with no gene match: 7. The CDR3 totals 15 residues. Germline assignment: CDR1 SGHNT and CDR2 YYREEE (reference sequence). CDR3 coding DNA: TGTGCCAGCAGCGCTTACAGGGGCACGAACACTGAAGCTTTCTTT. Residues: CASSAYRGTNTEAFF.

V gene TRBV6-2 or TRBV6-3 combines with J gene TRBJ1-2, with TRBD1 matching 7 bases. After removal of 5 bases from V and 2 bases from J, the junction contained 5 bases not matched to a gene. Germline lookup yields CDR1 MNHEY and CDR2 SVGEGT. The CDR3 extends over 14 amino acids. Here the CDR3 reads CASSKPGQNYGYTF. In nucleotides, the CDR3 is TGTGCCAGCAGTAAACCGGGACAGAACTATGGCTACACCTTC.

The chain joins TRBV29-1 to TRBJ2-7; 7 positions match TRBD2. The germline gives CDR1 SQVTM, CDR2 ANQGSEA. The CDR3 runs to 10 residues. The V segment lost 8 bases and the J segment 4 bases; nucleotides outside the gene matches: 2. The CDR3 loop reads CSLGGYEQYF. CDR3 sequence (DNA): TGCAGCTTGGGGGGGTACGAGCAGTACTTC.

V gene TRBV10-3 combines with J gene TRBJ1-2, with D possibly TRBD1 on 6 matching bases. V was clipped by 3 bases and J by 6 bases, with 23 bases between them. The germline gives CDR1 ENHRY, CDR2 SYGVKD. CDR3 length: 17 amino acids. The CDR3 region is CAISDQRQGQSNDGYTF. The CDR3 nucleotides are TGTGCCATCAGTGATCAACGCCAAGGACAGTCAAATGATGGCTACACCTTC.

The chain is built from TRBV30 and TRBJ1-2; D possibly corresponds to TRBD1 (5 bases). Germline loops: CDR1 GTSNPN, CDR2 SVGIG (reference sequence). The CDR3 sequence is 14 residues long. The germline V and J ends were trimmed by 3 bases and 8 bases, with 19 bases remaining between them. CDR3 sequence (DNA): TGTGCCTGGAGCCGTGCCCAGGGTGGTGGCGGCTACACCTTC. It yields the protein CAWSRAQGGGGYTF.

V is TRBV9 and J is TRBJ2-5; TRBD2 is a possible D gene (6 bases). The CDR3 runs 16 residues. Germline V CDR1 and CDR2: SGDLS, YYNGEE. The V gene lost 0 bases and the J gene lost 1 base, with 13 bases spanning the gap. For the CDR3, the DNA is TGTGCCAGCAGCGTAGGGGCGGGGCAGGGCCAAGAGACCCAGTACTTC. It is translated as CASSVGAGQGQETQYF.

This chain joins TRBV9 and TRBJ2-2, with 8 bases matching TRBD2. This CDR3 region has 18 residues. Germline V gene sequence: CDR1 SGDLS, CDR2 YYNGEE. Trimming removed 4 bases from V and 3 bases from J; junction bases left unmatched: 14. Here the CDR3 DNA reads TGTGCCAGCAGCCCACTTCCCAGCCTAGCGGGCTACACCGGGGAGCTGTTTTTT. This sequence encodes CASSPLPSLAGYTGELFF.

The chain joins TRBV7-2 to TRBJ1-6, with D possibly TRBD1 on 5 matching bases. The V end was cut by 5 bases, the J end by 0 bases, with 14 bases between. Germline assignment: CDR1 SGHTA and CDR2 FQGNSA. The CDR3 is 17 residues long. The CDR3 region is CASSADSPSSYNSPLHF. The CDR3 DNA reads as TGTGCCAGCAGCGCCGACAGCCCGAGCTCCTATAATTCACCCCTCCACTTT.

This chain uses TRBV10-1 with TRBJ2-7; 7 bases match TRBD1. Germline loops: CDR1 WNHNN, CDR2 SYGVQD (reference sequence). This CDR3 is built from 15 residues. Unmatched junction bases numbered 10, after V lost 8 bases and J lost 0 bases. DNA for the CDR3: TGCGCCAGCGGACCCGACAGGGTAAGCTCCTACGAGCAGTACTTC. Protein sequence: CASGPDRVSSYEQYF.

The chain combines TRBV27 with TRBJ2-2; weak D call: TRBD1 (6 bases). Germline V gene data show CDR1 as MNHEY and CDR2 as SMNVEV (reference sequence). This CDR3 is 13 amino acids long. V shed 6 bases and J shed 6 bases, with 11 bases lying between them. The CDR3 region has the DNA TGTGCCAGCAGGTACAGGGTTGCCGGGGAGCTGTTTTTT. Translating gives CASRYRVAGELFF.

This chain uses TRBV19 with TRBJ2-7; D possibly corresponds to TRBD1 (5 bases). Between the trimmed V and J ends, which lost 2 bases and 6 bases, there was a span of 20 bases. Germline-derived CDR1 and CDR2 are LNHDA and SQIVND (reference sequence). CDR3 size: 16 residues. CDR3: CASSIKGRVEFREQYF. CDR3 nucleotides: TGTGCCAGTAGTATAAAGGGCAGGGTTGAATTTCGCGAGCAGTACTTC.

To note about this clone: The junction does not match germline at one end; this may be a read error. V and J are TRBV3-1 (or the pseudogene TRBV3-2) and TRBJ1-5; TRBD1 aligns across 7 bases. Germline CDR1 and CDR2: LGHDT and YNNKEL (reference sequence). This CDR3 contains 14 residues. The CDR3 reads CASTQQGSNQPQHF. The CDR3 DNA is TGTGCCAGCACCCAACAGGGGAGTAATCAGCCCCAGCATTTT.

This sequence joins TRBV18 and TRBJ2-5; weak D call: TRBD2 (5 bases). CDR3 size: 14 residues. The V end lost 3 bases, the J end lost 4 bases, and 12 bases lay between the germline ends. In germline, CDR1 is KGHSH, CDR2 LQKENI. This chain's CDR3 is CASSPPGRVETQYF. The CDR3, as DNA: TGTGCCAGCTCACCCCCGGGAAGGGTAGAGACCCAGTACTTC.

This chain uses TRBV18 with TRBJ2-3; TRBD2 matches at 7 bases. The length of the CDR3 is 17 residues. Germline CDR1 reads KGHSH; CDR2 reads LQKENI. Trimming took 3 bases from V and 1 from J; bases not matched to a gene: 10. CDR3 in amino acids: CASSPNTRGTGTDTQYF. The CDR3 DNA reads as TGTGCCAGCTCACCTAACACGCGGGGGACGGGCACAGATACGCAGTATTTT.

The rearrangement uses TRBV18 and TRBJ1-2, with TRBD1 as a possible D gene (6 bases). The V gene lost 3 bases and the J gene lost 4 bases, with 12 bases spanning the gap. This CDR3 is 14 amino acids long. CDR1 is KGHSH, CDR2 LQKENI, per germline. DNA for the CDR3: TGTGCCAGCTCACCCCCCGGACAGATCTATGGCTACACCTTC. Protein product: CASSPPGQIYGYTF. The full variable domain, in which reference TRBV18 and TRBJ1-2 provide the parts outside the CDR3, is NAGVMQNPRHLVRRRGQEARLRCSPMKGHSHVYWYRQLPEEGLKFMVYLQKENIIDESGMPKERFSAEFPKEGPSILRIQQVVRGDSAAYFCASSPPGQIYGYTFGSGTRLTVV.

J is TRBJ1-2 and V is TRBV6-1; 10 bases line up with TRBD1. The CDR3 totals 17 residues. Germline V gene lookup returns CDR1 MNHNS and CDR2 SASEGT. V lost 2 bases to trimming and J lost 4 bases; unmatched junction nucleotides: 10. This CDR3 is CASSETGQGGLSYGYTF. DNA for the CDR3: TGTGCCAGCAGTGAAACAGGACAGGGGGGCCTCTCCTATGGCTACACCTTC.

The CDR3 coding sequence is TGTGCCAGCAGCTGGCGAGGGAAGGGGGCCTATGGCTACACCTTC. Translation: CASSWRGKGAYGYTF. The J gene is TRBJ1-2, the V gene TRBV11-2; 7 bases map to TRBD1. V shed 4 bases and J 4 bases; nucleotides not matched to a gene: 9. CDR1 SGHAT and CDR2 FQNNGV come from the germline V gene. The CDR3 has 15 amino acids.

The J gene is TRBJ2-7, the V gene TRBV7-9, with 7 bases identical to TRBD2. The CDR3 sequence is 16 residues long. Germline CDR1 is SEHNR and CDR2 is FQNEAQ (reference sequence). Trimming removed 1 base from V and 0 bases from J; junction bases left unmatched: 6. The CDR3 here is CASSLEGRGTSYEQYF. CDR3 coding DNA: TGTGCCAGCAGCTTAGAAGGGCGGGGGACCTCCTACGAGCAGTACTTC.